The sequence of this T cell receptor beta chain was determined in a study of T cell responses to AZD1222 COVID-19 vaccine. The germline V gene encodes CDR1 SGDLS and CDR2 YYNGEE. This CDR3 spans 13 amino acids. J gave up 10 bases and V 4 bases, and 6 bases lay outside the gene matches. The method was immunoSEQ multiplex PCR; TCRdb's version includes in-frame clones alone and lacks a portion of them. The table includes about 67,000 clones, 80% to 90% detected once. Study outcomes and limitations: Seropositive at baseline were only a handful of AZD1222 recipients.

As concerns this clone: The antigen is not known.

This sequence joins TRBV9 and TRBJ2-1; 9 bases agree with TRBD2. The source material was peripheral blood, sampled on day 0 of AZD1222 vaccination. The sequence came from an adult in good health. Here the CDR3 DNA reads TGTGCCAGCAGCCCGGGGACTAGCTGGGAGCAGTTCTTC. Its protein product is CASSPGTSWEQFF.